This T cell receptor (beta chain) was sequenced during a study of blood T cell repertoires in COVID-19 (dated by TCRdb to 2018 to 2020). At the level of the whole study: Collaborator samples came from the United States, Italy and Spain and covered acute and convalescent phases of COVID-19. The dataset comprised deeply sampled blood TCRbeta repertoires from subjects exposed to, actively infected with, or recovered from COVID-19. A freely available public database, intended as a resource for researchers studying the immune response to SARS-CoV-2, is where the repertoires were released. Samples came from the ongoing ImmuneRACE study (first 160 participants) plus 1,254 subjects from 6 global collaborators. Where available, HLA class I and class II types were obtained from metadata supplied by the sample provider rather than from assay-based typing. The prospective study material was composed of cDNA or gDNA derived from T cells, B-cell-depleted T cells, or PBMCs. Sample metadata almost always included a de-identified subject ID, COVID-19 status, age in years and sex.

With regard to this clone: The antigen it binds to is not known. Base qualities are not at hand, and no much larger clone is one base apart.

Samples from volunteer blood donors who had recovered from COVID-19 were contributed by a second Seattle source. Collaborating institutions collected whole blood in K2EDTA tubes following their own protocols. For TCRbeta analysis, collaborators shipped samples as frozen whole blood, isolated PBMCs, or DNA extracted from either of those sample types. Findings and caveats that apply to the study as a whole: The amount of clinical and demographic metadata varied by source and participant and was provided uncurated.

The immunoSEQ Assay, a bias-controlled multiplex PCR, was used to amplify TCRbeta CDR3 regions from genomic DNA. The original pipeline was this. The number of nucleated cells in each sample was estimated by amplification of reference gene primers within the assay. Sequence reads were collapsed and filtered to measure the absolute abundance of every unique TCRbeta CDR3 rearrangement. Productive Simpson clonality was computed per sample as the square root of Simpson's diversity index over productive rearrangements. TCRdb's version of the immuneACCESS table is confined to in-frame rearrangements and falls short of the full clone set. An unresolved V gene accounts for under half of the shortfall where checked; the remainder is of unknown origin. V and J calls and clone size are given by that table; D and trimming were obtained from the DNA. The sample yields fewer than 350,000 clones; around 87% were counted once. The ten biggest clones cover less than 2.5% of the sample.

Source material: peripheral blood. The receptor comes from a woman under 40 who had recovered from COVID-19.

The CDR3 protein sequence reads: CASSFPSGGTDTQYF. The nucleotide sequence reads TGTGCCAGCAGCTTTCCTAGCGGGGGGACAGATACGCAGTATTTT. The chain couples TRBV5-4 to TRBJ2-3; the central 11 bases match TRBD2. Ends trimmed: V by 2 bases, J by 3 bases; bases unmatched to a gene: 2. The germline V gene (reference sequence) sets CDR1 to SGHNT and CDR2 to YYREEE. The CDR3, from cysteine to phenylalanine, totals 15 residues. Only the CDR3 DNA stays, 45 bases, in frame from base 1.